The rows below give T cell receptor beta chains drawn from one sample of a study of T cell responses to AZD1222 COVID-19 vaccine. Generated by immunoSEQ multiplex PCR, the TCRdb table keeps only in-frame clones and is missing some. The repertoire holds tens of thousands of clones, with roughly 94% as singletons. Sample: peripheral blood, taken on day 0 of AZD1222 vaccination. Receptor source: an adult in good health. CDR3s include the opening cysteine and the closing phenylalanine or tryptophan. Each record gives: clone size, D gene, V gene, J gene, CDR3 DNA, CDR3 protein. The D gene is left open where the match is weak. Only some rows state a clone size, as once, few, many or a class for expanded clones.

clone size: -
D gene: -
V gene: TRBV19
J gene: TRBJ2-5
CDR3 DNA: TGTGCCAGTAGTATAGCGTCGAGCACCTACCAAGAGACCCAGTACTTC
CDR3 protein: CASSIASSTYQETQYF

clone size: -
D gene: -
V gene: TRBV30
J gene: TRBJ2-7
CDR3 DNA: TGTGCCTGGAGTACGACTCGATTCTACGAGCAGTACTTC
CDR3 protein: CAWSTTRFYEQYF

clone size: -
D gene: TRBD1
V gene: TRBV28
J gene: TRBJ1-4
CDR3 DNA: TGTGCCAGCAGTTCTGACAGGGCGGGTGAAAAACTGTTTTTT
CDR3 protein: CASSSDRAGEKLFF

clone size: -
D gene: -
V gene: TRBV7-9
J gene: TRBJ2-4
CDR3 DNA: TGTGCCAGCAGCTTAGCCGAGGGGGGATACATTCAGTACTTC
CDR3 protein: CASSLAEGGYIQYF

clone size: -
D gene: -
V gene: TRBV9
J gene: TRBJ2-7
CDR3 DNA: TGTGCCAGCAGCGAAAGCGTTGCCTACGAGCAGTACTTC
CDR3 protein: CASSESVAYEQYF

clone size: -
D gene: -
V gene: TRBV6-5
J gene: TRBJ2-3
CDR3 DNA: TGTGCCAGCAGGTCGGGACCCTCCCGCACAGATACGCAGTATTTT
CDR3 protein: CASRSGPSRTDTQYF

clone size: -
D gene: TRBD1
V gene: TRBV5-4
J gene: TRBJ2-7
CDR3 DNA: TGTGCCAGCAGCTCGACCCGGACAGGGTACGAGCAGTACTTC
CDR3 protein: CASSSTRTGYEQYF

clone size: -
D gene: TRBD1
V gene: TRBV18
J gene: TRBJ2-2
CDR3 DNA: TGTGCCAGCTCGCCCCCCGTCGGACAGGGGACAATTACCGGGGAGCTGTTTTTT
CDR3 protein: CASSPPVGQGTITGELFF

clone size: few
D gene: TRBD2
V gene: TRBV5-1
J gene: TRBJ2-7
CDR3 DNA: TGCGCCAGCAGCATAGCGGGAGGGGACAACGAGCAGTACTTC
CDR3 protein: CASSIAGGDNEQYF

clone size: -
D gene: TRBD1
V gene: TRBV27
J gene: TRBJ1-5
CDR3 DNA: TGTGCCAGCAGTTTGACAGGGGAGGGTCAGCCCCAGCATTTT
CDR3 protein: CASSLTGEGQPQHF

clone size: -
D gene: TRBD2
V gene: TRBV4-3
J gene: TRBJ2-1
CDR3 DNA: TGCGCCAGCAGCCCCGGGACTAGCGGTACCGGCCCCTACAATGAGCAGTTCTTC
CDR3 protein: CASSPGTSGTGPYNEQFF

clone size: -
D gene: -
V gene: TRBV19
J gene: TRBJ2-1
CDR3 DNA: TGTGCCAGTAGTGGTTCGACTTCCTCCTACAATGAGCAGTTCTTC
CDR3 protein: CASSGSTSSYNEQFF

clone size: -
D gene: -
V gene: TRBV5-4
J gene: TRBJ2-5
CDR3 DNA: TGTGCCAGCGGACGGCCGGATATTCAAGAGACCCAGTACTTC
CDR3 protein: CASGRPDIQETQYF

clone size: -
D gene: -
V gene: TRBV9
J gene: TRBJ2-1
CDR3 DNA: TGTGCCAGCAGCGTAGATATTAGCGGTCCCTACAATGAGCAGTTCTTC
CDR3 protein: CASSVDISGPYNEQFF

clone size: -
D gene: -
V gene: TRBV28
J gene: TRBJ1-5
CDR3 DNA: TGTGCCAGCAGGGAAGGATATAGCAATCAGCCCCAGCATTTT
CDR3 protein: CASREGYSNQPQHF

clone size: -
D gene: -
V gene: TRBV28
J gene: TRBJ1-3
CDR3 DNA: TGTGCCAGCAGTCCGACAGCTCCCTCTGGAAACACCATATATTTT
CDR3 protein: CASSPTAPSGNTIYF

clone size: -
D gene: -
V gene: TRBV13
J gene: TRBJ1-2
CDR3 DNA: TGTGCCAGCAGCTTAGACTATGGCTACACCTTC
CDR3 protein: CASSLDYGYTF

clone size: -
D gene: -
V gene: TRBV7-8
J gene: TRBJ2-1
CDR3 DNA: TGTGCCAGCAGCTTAGCCCTGAGGAGGGGGCTGGGCGGAGGGTACAATGAGCAGTTCTTC
CDR3 protein: CASSLALRRGLGGGYNEQFF

clone size: -
D gene: -
V gene: TRBV20-1
J gene: TRBJ1-1
CDR3 DNA: TGCAGTGCTAGATCTAGTACTGAAGCTTTCTTT
CDR3 protein: CSARSSTEAFF

clone size: once
D gene: -
V gene: TRBV29-1
J gene: TRBJ2-3
CDR3 DNA: TGCAGCGTTCGGGCCCCGGGTCGGGCGGACACAGATACGCAGTATTTT
CDR3 protein: CSVRAPGRADTDTQYF

clone size: -
D gene: -
V gene: TRBV18
J gene: TRBJ2-3
CDR3 DNA: TGTGCCAGCTCACCAATAAGCACAGATACGCAGTATTTT
CDR3 protein: CASSPISTDTQYF

clone size: once
D gene: TRBD1
V gene: TRBV20-1
J gene: TRBJ2-2
CDR3 DNA: TGCAGTGCTAGTGGACAGGCGAAGAACACCGGGGAGCTGTTTTTT
CDR3 protein: CSASGQAKNTGELFF

clone size: -
D gene: -
V gene: TRBV18
J gene: TRBJ1-4
CDR3 DNA: TGTGCCAGCTCCCCAGGGGAGGCTATTGAGGAAAAACTGTTTTTT
CDR3 protein: CASSPGEAIEEKLFF

clone size: -
D gene: TRBD2
V gene: TRBV6-6
J gene: TRBJ2-5
CDR3 DNA: TGTGCCAGCAGTTACGACAGCGGGAGGGGTCAAGAGACCCAGTACTTC
CDR3 protein: CASSYDSGRGQETQYF

clone size: -
D gene: -
V gene: TRBV28
J gene: TRBJ1-5
CDR3 DNA: TGTGCCAGCAGTGAAACGTGGGGTACGGGCAATCAGCCCCAGCATTTT
CDR3 protein: CASSETWGTGNQPQHF

clone size: -
D gene: -
V gene: TRBV29-1
J gene: TRBJ2-1
CDR3 DNA: TGCAGCGTTGGGGTGGGGTCTGGCTCCTACAATGAGCAGTTCTTC
CDR3 protein: CSVGVGSGSYNEQFF

clone size: -
D gene: TRBD1
V gene: TRBV6-5
J gene: TRBJ2-7
CDR3 DNA: TGTGCCAGCCAAGTGGGACAGCCCTACGAGCAGTACTTC
CDR3 protein: CASQVGQPYEQYF

clone size: once
D gene: TRBD2
V gene: TRBV7-8
J gene: TRBJ2-7
CDR3 DNA: TGTGCCAGCAGCTCAATTATCCCGGGACTAGCGGGAGTTTTGGAGTCCTACGAGCAGTACTTC
CDR3 protein: CASSSIIPGLAGVLESYEQYF

clone size: -
D gene: -
V gene: TRBV6-5
J gene: TRBJ2-3
CDR3 DNA: TGTGCCAGTCGTGGGACTAGCACAGATACGCAGTATTTT
CDR3 protein: CASRGTSTDTQYF

clone size: -
D gene: -
V gene: TRBV28
J gene: TRBJ2-2
CDR3 DNA: TGTGCCAGCATAGATACGAACACCGGGGAGCTGTTTTTT
CDR3 protein: CASIDTNTGELFF